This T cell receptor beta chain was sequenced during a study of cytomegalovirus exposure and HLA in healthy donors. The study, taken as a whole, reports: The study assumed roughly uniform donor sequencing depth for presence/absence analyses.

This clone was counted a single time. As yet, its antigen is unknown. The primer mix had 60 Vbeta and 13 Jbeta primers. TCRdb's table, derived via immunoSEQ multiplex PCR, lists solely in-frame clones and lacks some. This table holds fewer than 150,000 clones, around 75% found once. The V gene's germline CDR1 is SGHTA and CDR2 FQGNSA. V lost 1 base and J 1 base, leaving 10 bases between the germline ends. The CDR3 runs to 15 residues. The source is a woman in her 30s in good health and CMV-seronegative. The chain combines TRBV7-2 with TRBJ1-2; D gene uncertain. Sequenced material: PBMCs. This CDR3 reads CASSLVSGFNYGYTF. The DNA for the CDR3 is TGTGCCAGCAGCTTAGTCTCCGGGTTTAACTATGGCTACACCTTC.